One T cell receptor (beta chain) is described in this entry. Its specific antigen is unknown. No base-level quality is on record; no much larger clone is a single base apart. This sample is part of a study of T-cell memory formation after mild COVID-19 (TCRdb year 2021). Regarding the study in general: TCR sequence clusters from the two donors were found to be largely donor specific. Two young, previously healthy adult volunteers, one female and one male, were included in the cohort. T-cell clones expanding and contracting after mild COVID-19 in a couple of donors were tracked by longitudinal TCRalpha and TCRbeta repertoire sequencing.

PBMCs were isolated by Ficoll-Paque density gradient centrifugation. The sequencer was an Illumina NovaSeq 6000. TCRalpha and TCRbeta cDNA libraries were built by 5'RACE with constant-segment primers, adding sample barcodes and unique molecular identifiers. RNA was extracted from every sample with Trizol reagent. Library amplification was performed in two PCR steps, and a second sample barcode and Illumina TruSeq adapters were introduced in the second step. Libraries were sequenced on an Illumina NovaSeq with 2 x 150 bp paired-end reads. Per the authors' processing: Reads were demultiplexed and collapsed into UMI-guided consensus sequences with migec v1.2.7. Using mixcr v2.1.11, the UMI consensuses were aligned to TRA and TRB V and J templates and assembled into clonotypes. Expanded or contracted clonotypes were those called significant by both edgeR and NoisET, with noise models trained on biological replicates. edgeR calls used a false discovery rate-adjusted p below 0.01 and a log2 fold-change threshold of 1. PCA with hierarchical clustering of max-normalized trajectories of the 1000 most abundant clonotypes was used as exploratory dynamics analysis. Separately sequenced CD4+ and CD8+ repertoires were used to assign the CD4 or CD8 phenotype of responding clones. Clones were called with MiXCR by TCRdb after fastp trimmed the public reads at Q25, and only in-frame beta chains were retained. Each record represents a unique CDR3 protein, reported with the most common genes and DNA among its rows. The V and J calls were determined by TCRdb, not by the authors. The sample table holds 120,000 to 150,000 distinct CDR3 sequences, of which roughly 6.3% were seen once. The top ten constitute 2% to 2.5% of the sample.

Looking up the germline V gene (reference sequence) yields CDR1 DFQATT and CDR2 SNEGSKA. V is cut back by 7 bases and J by 3 bases, with 10 bases in the junction unmatched. From the cysteine up to the phenylalanine, the CDR3 has a length of 14 residues. Here the CDR3 DNA is all that survives: 42 bases in frame from base 1. General findings and caveats noted by the study authors: SARS-CoV-2 specificity of the second-wave clones peaking on day 37 was not confirmed. Some responding clones were found in pre-infection memory, which suggests that pre-existing cross-reactive memory T cells took part in the SARS-CoV-2 response. The study included only a couple of mild cases, and larger cohorts that include severe cases with pre-infection samples were judged to be necessary. Contracting CD4+ clones were located mainly in the CM and EM memory subsets, whereas CD8+ clones were found to be enriched in EMRA. Balanced CD4/CD8 phenotypes were observed for clones contracting from day 15 to 85, whereas a bias towards CD4+ was observed for a second wave of clones expanding from day 15 to 37.

This receptor was obtained from an adult woman who had mild COVID-19 (a few samples of this study predate the infection). The sample titles of this study are shuffled in the database, so cell type and time point are left out; the donor was told from shared clones. Here the chain combines TRBV20-1 and TRBJ2-7; the junction holds 9 bases that match TRBD1. The sample consisted of PBMCs or a T cell subset sorted from them (not recorded which). The nucleotide sequence reads as follows: TGCAGTGTAATCGCTCCGGGACAGGGCTACGAGCAGTACTTC. It encodes CSVIAPGQGYEQYF.